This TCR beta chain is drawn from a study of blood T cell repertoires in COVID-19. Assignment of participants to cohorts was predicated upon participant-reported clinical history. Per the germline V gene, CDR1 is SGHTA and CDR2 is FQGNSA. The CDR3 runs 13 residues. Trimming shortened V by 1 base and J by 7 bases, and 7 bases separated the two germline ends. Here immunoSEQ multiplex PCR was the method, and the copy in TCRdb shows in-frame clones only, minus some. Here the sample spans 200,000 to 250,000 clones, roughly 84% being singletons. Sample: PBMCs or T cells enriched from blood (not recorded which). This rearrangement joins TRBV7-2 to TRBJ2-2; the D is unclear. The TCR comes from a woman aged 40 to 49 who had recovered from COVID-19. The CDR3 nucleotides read TGTGCCAGCAGCTTAGGGCGGAACGGGGAGCTGTTTTTT. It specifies CASSLGRNGELFF.